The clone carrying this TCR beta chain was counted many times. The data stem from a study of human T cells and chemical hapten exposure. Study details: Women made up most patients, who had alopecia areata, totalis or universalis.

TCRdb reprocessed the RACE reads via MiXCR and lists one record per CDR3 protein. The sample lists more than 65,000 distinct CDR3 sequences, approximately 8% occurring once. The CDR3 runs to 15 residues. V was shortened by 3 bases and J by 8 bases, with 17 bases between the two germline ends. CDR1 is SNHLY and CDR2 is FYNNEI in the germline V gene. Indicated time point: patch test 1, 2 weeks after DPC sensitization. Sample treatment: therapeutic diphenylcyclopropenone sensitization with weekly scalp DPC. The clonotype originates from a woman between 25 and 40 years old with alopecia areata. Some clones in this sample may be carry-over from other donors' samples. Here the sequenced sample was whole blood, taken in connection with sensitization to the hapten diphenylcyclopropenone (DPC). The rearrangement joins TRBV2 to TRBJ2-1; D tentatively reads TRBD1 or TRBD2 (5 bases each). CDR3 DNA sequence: TGTGCCAGCAGTGAGAGAGGGGACGGTAGCGATGAGCAGTTCTTC. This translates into CASSERGDGSDEQFF.